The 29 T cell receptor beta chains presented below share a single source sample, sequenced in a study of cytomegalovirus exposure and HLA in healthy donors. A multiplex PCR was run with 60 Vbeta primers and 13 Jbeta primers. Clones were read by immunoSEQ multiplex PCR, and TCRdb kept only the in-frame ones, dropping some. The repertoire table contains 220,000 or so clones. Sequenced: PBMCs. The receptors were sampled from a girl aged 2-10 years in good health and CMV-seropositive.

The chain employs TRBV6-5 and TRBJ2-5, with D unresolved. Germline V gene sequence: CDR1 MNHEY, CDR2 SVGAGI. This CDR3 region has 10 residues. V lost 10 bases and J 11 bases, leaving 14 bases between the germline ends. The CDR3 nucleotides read TGTGCCACCTGGAACGGAGAGCAGTACTTC. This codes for CATWNGEQYF.

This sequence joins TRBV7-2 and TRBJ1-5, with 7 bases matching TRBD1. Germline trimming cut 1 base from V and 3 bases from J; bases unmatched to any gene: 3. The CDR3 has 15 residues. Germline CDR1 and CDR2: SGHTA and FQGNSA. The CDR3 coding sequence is TGTGCCAGCAGCTTAGAACAGGGGACCAATCAGCCCCAGCATTTT. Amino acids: CASSLEQGTNQPQHF.

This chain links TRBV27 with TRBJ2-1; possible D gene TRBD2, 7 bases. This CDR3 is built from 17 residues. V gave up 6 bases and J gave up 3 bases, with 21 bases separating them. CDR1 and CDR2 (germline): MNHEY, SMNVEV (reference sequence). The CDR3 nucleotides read TGTGCCAGCAGCCTATTTTGGGGGGGACAACGCTACAATGAGCAGTTCTTC. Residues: CASSLFWGGQRYNEQFF.

The CDR3 protein is CASSEMSYEQYF. CDR3 DNA sequence: TGTGCCAGCAGTGAAATGAGTTACGAGCAGTACTTC. V is TRBV6-1 and J is TRBJ2-7, with D hard to call. This CDR3 is 12 amino acids long. Germline V gene data show CDR1 as MNHNS and CDR2 as SASEGT. Trimming left V 2 bases short and J 4 bases short, with 6 bases between.

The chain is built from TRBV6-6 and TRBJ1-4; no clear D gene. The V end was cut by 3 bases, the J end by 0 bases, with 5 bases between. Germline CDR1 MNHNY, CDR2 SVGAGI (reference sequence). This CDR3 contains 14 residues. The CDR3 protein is CASSYSATNEKLFF. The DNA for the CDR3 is TGTGCCAGCAGTTATAGTGCAACTAATGAAAAACTGTTTTTT.

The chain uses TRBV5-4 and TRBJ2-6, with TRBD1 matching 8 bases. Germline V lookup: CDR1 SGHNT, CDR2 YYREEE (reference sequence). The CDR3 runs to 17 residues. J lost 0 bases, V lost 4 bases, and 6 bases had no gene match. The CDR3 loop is CASSGGQADSGANVLTF. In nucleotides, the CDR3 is TGTGCCAGCAGCGGGGGACAGGCCGACTCTGGGGCCAACGTCCTGACTTTC.

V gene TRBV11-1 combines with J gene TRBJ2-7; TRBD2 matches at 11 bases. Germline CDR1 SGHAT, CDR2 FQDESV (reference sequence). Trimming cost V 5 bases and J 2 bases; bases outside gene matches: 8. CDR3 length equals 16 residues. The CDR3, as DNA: TGTGCCAGCAGCCGAAGGGCGGGACTAGCGGCCTACGAGCAGTACTTC. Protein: CASSRRAGLAAYEQYF.

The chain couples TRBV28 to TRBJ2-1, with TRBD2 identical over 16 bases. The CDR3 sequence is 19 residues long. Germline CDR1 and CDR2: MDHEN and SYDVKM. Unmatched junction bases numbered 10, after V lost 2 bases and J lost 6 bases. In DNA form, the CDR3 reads TGTGCCAGCAGTTTACCGGGACTAGCGGGAGGGAGTATCGGCAATGAGCAGTTCTTC. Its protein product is CASSLPGLAGGSIGNEQFF.

The CDR3 region is CSVEEAVNYGYTF. The CDR3, as DNA: TGCAGCGTTGAGGAGGCCGTGAACTATGGCTACACCTTC. The chain employs TRBV29-1 and TRBJ1-2; D unresolved. Deletions cut 3 bases from V and 2 bases from J, with 10 bases between. The V gene's germline CDR1 is SQVTM and CDR2 ANQGSEA. The CDR3 is 13 amino acids.

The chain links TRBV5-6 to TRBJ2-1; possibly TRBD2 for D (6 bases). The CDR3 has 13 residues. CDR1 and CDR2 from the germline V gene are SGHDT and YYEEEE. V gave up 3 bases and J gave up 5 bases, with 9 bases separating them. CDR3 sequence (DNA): TGTGCCAGCAGCTGGCGGGGAAACAATGAGCAGTTCTTC. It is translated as CASSWRGNNEQFF.

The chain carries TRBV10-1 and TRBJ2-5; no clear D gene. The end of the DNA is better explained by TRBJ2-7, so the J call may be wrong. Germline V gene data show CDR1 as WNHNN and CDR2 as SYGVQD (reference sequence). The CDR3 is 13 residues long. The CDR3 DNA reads TGCGCCAGCAGTTATAGTGGTTCCTACGAGCAGTACTTC. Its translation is CASSYSGSYEQYF.

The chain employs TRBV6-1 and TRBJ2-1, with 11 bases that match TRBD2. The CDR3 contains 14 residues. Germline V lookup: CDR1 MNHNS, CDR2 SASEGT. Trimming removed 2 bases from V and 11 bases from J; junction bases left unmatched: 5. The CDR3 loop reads CASSELAGGLKQFF. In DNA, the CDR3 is TGTGCCAGCAGTGAACTAGCGGGAGGTTTGAAGCAGTTCTTC.

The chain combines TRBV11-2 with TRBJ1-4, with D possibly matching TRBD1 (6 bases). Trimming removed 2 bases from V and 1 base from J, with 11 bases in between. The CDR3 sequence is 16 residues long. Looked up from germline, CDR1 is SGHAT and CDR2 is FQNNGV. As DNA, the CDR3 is TGTGCCAGCAGCTTAATGGGGGCAGTAACTAATGAAAAACTGTTTTTT. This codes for CASSLMGAVTNEKLFF.

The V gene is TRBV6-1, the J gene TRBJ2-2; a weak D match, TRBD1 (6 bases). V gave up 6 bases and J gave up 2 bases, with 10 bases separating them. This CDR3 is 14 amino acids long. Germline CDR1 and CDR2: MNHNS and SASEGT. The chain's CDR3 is CASRFGTNTGELFF. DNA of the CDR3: TGTGCCAGCAGATTCGGGACAAACACCGGGGAGCTGTTTTTT.

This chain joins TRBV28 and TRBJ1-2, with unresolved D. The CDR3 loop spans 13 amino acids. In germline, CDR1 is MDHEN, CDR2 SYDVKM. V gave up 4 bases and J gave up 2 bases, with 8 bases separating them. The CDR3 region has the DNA TGTGCCAGCAGTTCTTACAAGAACTATGGCTACACCTTC. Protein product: CASSSYKNYGYTF.

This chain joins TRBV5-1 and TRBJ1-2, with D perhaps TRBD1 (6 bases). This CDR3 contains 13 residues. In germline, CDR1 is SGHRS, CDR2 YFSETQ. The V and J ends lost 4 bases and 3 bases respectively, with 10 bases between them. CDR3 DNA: TGCGCCAGCAGCATGAGGACAGACTATGGCTACACCTTC. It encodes CASSMRTDYGYTF. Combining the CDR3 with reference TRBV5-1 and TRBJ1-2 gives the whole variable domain KAGVTQTPRYLIKTRGQQVTLSCSPISGHRSVSWYQQTPGQGLQFLFEYFSETQRNKGNFPGRFSGRQFSNSRSEMNVSTLELGDSALYLCASSMRTDYGYTFGSGTRLTVV.

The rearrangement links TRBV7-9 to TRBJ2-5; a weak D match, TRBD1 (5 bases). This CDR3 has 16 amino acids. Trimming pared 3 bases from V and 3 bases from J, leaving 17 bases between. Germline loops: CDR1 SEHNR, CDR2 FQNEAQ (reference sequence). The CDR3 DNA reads TGTGCCAGCAGCTTGGGCACCCAGGGAAGAGAAGAGACCCAGTACTTC. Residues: CASSLGTQGREETQYF.

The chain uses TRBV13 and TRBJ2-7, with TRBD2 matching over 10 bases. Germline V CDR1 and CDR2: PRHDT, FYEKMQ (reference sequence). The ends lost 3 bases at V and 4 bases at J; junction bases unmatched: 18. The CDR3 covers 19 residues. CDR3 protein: CASSLEREGPSQVHYEQYF. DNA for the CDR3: TGTGCCAGCAGCTTGGAGCGGGAGGGCCCCTCTCAAGTCCATTACGAGCAGTACTTC.

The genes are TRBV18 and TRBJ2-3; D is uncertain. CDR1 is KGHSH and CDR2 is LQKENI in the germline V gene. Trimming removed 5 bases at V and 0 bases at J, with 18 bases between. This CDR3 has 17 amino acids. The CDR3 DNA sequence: TGTGCCAGCTCAACTTCCCCTGCACCTGAGAGCACAGATACGCAGTATTTT. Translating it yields CASSTSPAPESTDTQYF.

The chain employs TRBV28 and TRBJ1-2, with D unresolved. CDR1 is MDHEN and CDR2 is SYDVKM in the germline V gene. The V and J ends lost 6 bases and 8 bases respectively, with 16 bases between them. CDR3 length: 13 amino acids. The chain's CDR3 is CASSPSVVRGYTF. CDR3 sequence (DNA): TGTGCCAGCAGCCCCAGTGTGGTGAGGGGCTACACCTTC.

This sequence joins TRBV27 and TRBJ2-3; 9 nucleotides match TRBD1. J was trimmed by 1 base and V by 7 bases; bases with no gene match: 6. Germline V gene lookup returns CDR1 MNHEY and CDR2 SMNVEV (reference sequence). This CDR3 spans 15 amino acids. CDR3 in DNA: TGTGCCAGCAAGAAGGACAGGGGCGGCACAGATACGCAGTATTTT. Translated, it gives CASKKDRGGTDTQYF.

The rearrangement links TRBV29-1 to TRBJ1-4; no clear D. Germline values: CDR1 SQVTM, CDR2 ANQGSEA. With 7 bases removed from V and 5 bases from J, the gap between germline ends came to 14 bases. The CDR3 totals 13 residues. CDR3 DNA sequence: TGCAGCGCCCAAATAAACAGCAATGAAAAACTGTTTTTT. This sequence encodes CSAQINSNEKLFF.

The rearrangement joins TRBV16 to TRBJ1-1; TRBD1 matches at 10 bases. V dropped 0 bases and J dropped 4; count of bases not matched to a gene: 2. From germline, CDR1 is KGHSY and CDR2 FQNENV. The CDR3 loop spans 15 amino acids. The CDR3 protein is CASSQSTGGFTEAFF. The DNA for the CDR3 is TGTGCCAGCAGCCAATCGACAGGGGGCTTCACTGAAGCTTTCTTT.

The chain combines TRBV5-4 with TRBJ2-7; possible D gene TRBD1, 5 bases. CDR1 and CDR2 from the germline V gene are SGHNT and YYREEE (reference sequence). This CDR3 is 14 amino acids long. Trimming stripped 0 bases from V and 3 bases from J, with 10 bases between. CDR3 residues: CASSLDDSHYEQYF. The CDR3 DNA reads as TGTGCCAGCAGCTTGGACGACAGCCACTACGAGCAGTACTTC.

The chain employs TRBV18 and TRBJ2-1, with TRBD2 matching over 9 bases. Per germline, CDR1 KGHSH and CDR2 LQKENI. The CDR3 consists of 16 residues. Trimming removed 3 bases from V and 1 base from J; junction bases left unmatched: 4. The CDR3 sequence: CASSPFSGSSYNEQFF. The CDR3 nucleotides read TGTGCCAGCTCACCCTTTAGCGGGAGTTCCTACAATGAGCAGTTCTTC.

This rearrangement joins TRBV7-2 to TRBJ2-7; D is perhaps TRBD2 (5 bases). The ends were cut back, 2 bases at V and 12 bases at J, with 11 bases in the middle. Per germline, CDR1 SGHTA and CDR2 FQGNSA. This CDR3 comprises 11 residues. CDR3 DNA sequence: TGTGCCAGCAGCTTACACCGGGAAGCGTACTTC. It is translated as CASSLHREAYF.

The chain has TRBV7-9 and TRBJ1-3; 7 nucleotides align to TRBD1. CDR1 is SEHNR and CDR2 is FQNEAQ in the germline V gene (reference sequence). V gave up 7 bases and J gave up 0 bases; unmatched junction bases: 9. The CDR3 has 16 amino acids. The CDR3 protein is CASIPSTGYSGNTIYF. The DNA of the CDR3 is TGTGCCAGCATCCCCTCGACAGGGTACTCTGGAAACACCATATATTTT.

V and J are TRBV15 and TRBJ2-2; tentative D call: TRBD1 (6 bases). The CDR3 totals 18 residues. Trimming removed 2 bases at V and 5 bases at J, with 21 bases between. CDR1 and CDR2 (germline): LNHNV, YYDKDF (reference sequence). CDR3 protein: CATSRIGQGSGPTGELFF. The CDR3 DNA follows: TGTGCCACCAGCAGAATAGGCCAGGGGTCGGGGCCGACCGGGGAGCTGTTTTTT.

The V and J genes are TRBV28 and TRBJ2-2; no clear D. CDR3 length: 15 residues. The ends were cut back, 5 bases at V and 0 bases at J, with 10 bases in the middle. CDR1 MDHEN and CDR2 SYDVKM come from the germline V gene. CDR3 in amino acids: CASSPVTANTGELFF. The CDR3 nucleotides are TGTGCCAGCAGTCCCGTTACAGCGAACACCGGGGAGCTGTTTTTT.